The rows below give T cell receptor beta chains drawn from one sample of a study of shared clonotypes between healthy human individuals. Assay: immunoSEQ multiplex PCR; the TCRdb copy retains only in-frame clones and omits some. Of some 580,000 clones in the sample, roughly 98% are singletons; the top ten hold roughly 0.29%. The sequenced material came from naive CD8+ T cells sorted from blood. The receptors come from a man aged 30 to 39 in good health. Both conserved end residues are part of each CDR3. D genes are given only for firm matches. Clone size is given for some rows only: seen once, a few or many times, or a class if the clone is expanded.

clone_size	d_call	v_call	j_call	cdr3_aa	cdr3_nt
-	-	TRBV9	TRBJ1-1	CASSVASNLNTEAFF	TGTGCCAGCAGCGTAGCAAGCAATCTGAACACTGAAGCTTTCTTT
-	-	TRBV7-2	TRBJ2-7	CASSLVITEKYF	TGTGCCAGCAGCTTAGTAATAACAGAGAAGTACTTC
-	TRBD2	TRBV5-1	TRBJ2-7	CASSSAGGPSYEQYF	TGCGCCAGCAGTAGTGCGGGAGGGCCCTCCTACGAGCAGTACTTC
-	TRBD2	TRBV28	TRBJ2-2	CASSLLAGSTGELFF	TGTGCCAGCAGTTTACTAGCGGGAAGCACCGGGGAGCTGTTTTTT
-	TRBD2	TRBV7-9	TRBJ2-1	CASSFSGLAGADDEQFF	TGTGCCAGCAGCTTTTCAGGACTAGCGGGGGCTGACGATGAGCAGTTCTTC
-	TRBD1	TRBV5-5	TRBJ1-5	CASSLGPGAGGQPQHF	TGTGCCAGCAGCTTGGGTCCAGGGGCAGGGGGTCAGCCCCAGCATTTT
-	-	TRBV10-2	TRBJ1-1	CASRGYTEAFF	TGCGCCAGCAGGGGGTACACTGAAGCTTTCTTT
once	-	TRBV4-2	TRBJ2-1	CASSQAYNEQFF	TGTGCCAGCAGCCAAGCCTACAATGAGCAGTTCTTC
-	TRBD2	TRBV6-5	TRBJ2-5	CASKGLAGGRETQYF	TGTGCCAGCAAAGGACTAGCGGGAGGGAGAGAGACCCAGTACTTC
-	-	TRBV7-9	TRBJ2-3	CASSLISRGDTDTQYF	TGTGCCAGCAGCTTAATTTCGAGGGGAGACACAGATACGCAGTATTTT
-	TRBD2	TRBV5-1	TRBJ2-7	CASSPGTSGTNEQYF	TGCGCCAGCAGCCCTGGGACTAGCGGTACGAATGAGCAGTACTTC
-	-	TRBV7-2	TRBJ2-7	CASSFSYEQYF	TGTGCCAGCAGCTTCTCCTACGAGCAGTACTTC
-	-	TRBV7-9	TRBJ1-3	CASPALHRVGNTIYF	TGTGCCAGTCCTGCCCTGCACAGGGTAGGAAACACCATATATTTT
-	TRBD2	TRBV28	TRBJ2-1	CASYSGSGTSGNNEQFF	TGTGCCAGCTACTCCGGTTCCGGGACTAGCGGAAACAATGAGCAGTTCTTC
-	-	TRBV6-5	TRBJ1-5	CASSYSRGGEAQHF	TGTGCCAGCAGTTACTCGAGAGGAGGGGAGGCCCAGCATTTT
-	TRBD2	TRBV11-2	TRBJ2-3	CASKPAGGTDTQYF	TGTGCCAGCAAACCAGCGGGGGGCACAGATACGCAGTATTTT
-	TRBD1	TRBV4-1	TRBJ2-7	CASSLGQGTYEQYF	TGCGCCAGCAGCCTGGGACAGGGTACCTACGAGCAGTACTTC
-	TRBD1	TRBV6-5	TRBJ2-7	CASSYTGGREQYF	TGTGCCAGCAGTTACACAGGGGGCAGGGAGCAGTACTTC
-	-	TRBV5-1	TRBJ2-7	CASSLAEDYQYEQYF	TGCGCCAGCAGCTTGGCCGAGGACTACCAATACGAGCAGTACTTC
-	-	TRBV11-2	TRBJ2-7	CASSLDPSDLRDEQYF	TGTGCCAGCAGCTTAGACCCTAGCGACCTAAGAGACGAGCAGTACTTC
-	-	TRBV27	TRBJ2-7	CASSLSESYEQYF	TGTGCCAGCAGTTTATCGGAGTCCTACGAGCAGTACTTC
-	-	TRBV7-2	TRBJ2-7	CASSESQYTYEQYF	TGTGCCAGCAGCGAATCCCAGTATACCTACGAGCAGTACTTC
-	TRBD2	TRBV9	TRBJ2-1	CASSHVSGDGNNEQFF	TGTGCCAGCAGCCACGTAAGCGGGGACGGGAACAATGAGCAGTTCTTC
-	-	TRBV6-6	TRBJ1-5	CASSPPRVNQPQHF	TGTGCCAGCAGTCCCCCCCGCGTCAATCAGCCCCAGCATTTT
-	TRBD2	TRBV13	TRBJ2-3	CASSISGIITDTQYF	TGTGCCAGCAGCATCAGCGGGATTATCACAGATACGCAGTATTTT
-	-	TRBV5-6	TRBJ2-7	CASSLQGVPDEQYF	TGTGCCAGCAGCTTGCAAGGTGTGCCGGACGAGCAGTACTTC
-	-	TRBV11-2	TRBJ2-5	CASSLDVSRGETQYF	TGTGCCAGCAGCTTAGATGTATCTCGGGGAGAGACCCAGTACTTC
-	-	TRBV27	TRBJ2-7	CASRSQGVYEQYF	TGTGCCAGCAGATCCCAGGGAGTATACGAGCAGTACTTC
-	TRBD1	TRBV27	TRBJ2-5	CACRSDRGQETQYF	TGTGCTTGCCGATCGGACAGGGGCCAAGAGACCCAGTACTTC
-	TRBD2	TRBV15	TRBJ2-7	CATSGGTSGSYEQYF	TGTGCCACCAGCGGTGGGACTAGCGGGAGCTACGAGCAGTACTTC
once	-	TRBV27	TRBJ1-2	CASRQTGGWGYTF	TGTGCCAGCAGGCAAACAGGAGGGTGGGGCTACACCTTC
-	TRBD1	TRBV27	TRBJ1-4	CASSEYRGREDEKLFF	TGTGCCAGCAGTGAATACAGGGGGCGGGAAGATGAAAAACTGTTTTTT
-	-	TRBV27	TRBJ2-3	CASSFSNTDTQYF	TGTGCCAGCAGTTTTTCCAACACAGATACGCAGTATTTT
-	TRBD1	TRBV29-1	TRBJ2-7	CSVEDPFPNDRGYSYEQYF	TGCAGCGTTGAAGATCCGTTTCCCAACGACAGGGGGTATTCCTACGAGCAGTACTTC
-	TRBD2	TRBV9	TRBJ2-1	CASSVRSLAGDNEQFF	TGTGCCAGCAGCGTGCGGTCGCTAGCGGGTGACAATGAGCAGTTCTTC
-	TRBD2	TRBV7-9	TRBJ2-1	CASSQLASGPYNEQFF	TGTGCCAGCAGCCAGCTGGCTAGCGGGCCCTACAATGAGCAGTTCTTC
once	-	TRBV27	TRBJ2-7	CASSLSGLREQYF	TGTGCCAGCAGTTTATCCGGTCTCCGCGAGCAGTACTTC
once	TRBD2	TRBV6-5	TRBJ2-1	CASSYGLEGPLNEQFF	TGTGCCAGCAGTTACGGACTAGAGGGCCCTCTCAATGAGCAGTTCTTC
-	TRBD2	TRBV11-1	TRBJ2-3	CASGLASTDTQYF	TGTGCCAGCGGACTAGCGTCCACAGATACGCAGTATTTT
-	-	TRBV2	TRBJ2-7	CASRDGFYEQYF	TGTGCCAGCAGAGACGGTTTCTACGAGCAGTACTTC
once	TRBD1	TRBV11-2	TRBJ2-1	CASRNTGTGGDEQFF	TGTGCCAGCAGAAATACCGGGACAGGGGGCGATGAGCAGTTCTTC
-	TRBD2	TRBV2	TRBJ2-1	CASRRTSGRHFF	TGTGCCAGCAGGCGGACTAGCGGACGACATTTCTTC
-	TRBD2	TRBV7-9	TRBJ2-2	CASSGGTNWIGELFF	TGTGCCAGCAGCGGAGGGACTAACTGGATCGGGGAGCTGTTTTTT
-	TRBD1	TRBV5-1	TRBJ2-1	CASSSQGQIYNEQFF	TGCGCCAGCAGCTCCCAGGGACAGATATACAATGAGCAGTTCTTC
-	-	TRBV20-1	TRBJ2-5	CSASQETQYF	TGCAGTGCTAGCCAGGAGACCCAGTACTTC
-	-	TRBV29-1	TRBJ2-1	CSVEKGYNEQFF	TGCAGCGTTGAAAAAGGGTACAATGAGCAGTTCTTC